These 6 T cell receptor beta chains originate from one sample sequenced in a study of blood T cell repertoires in COVID-19. The protocol was immunoSEQ multiplex PCR, while the TCRdb copy is restricted to in-frame clones and leaves out a portion. Seen here are about 21,000 clones, roughly 84% observed once, and the top ten hold about 2.9%. Input material: peripheral blood. The receptors were sampled from a man aged 40-49 years with acute or convalescent COVID-19.

The rearrangement links TRBV19 to TRBJ2-7; no reliable D call. Germline lookup yields CDR1 LNHDA and CDR2 SQIVND (reference sequence). This CDR3 comprises 13 residues. V was pared by 1 base and J by 6 bases, with 10 bases between. The CDR3 loop reads CASSIAPSLEQYF. CDR3 in DNA: TGTGCCAGTAGTATAGCCCCCAGTCTCGAGCAGTACTTC.

The chain uses TRBV7-8 and TRBJ1-2, with D hard to call. The germline V gene encodes CDR1 SGHVS and CDR2 FQNEAQ. This CDR3 spans 14 amino acids. V lost 5 bases and J lost 5, with 15 bases in between. The CDR3 loop reads CASSPGAGTYGYTF. The CDR3 DNA is TGTGCCAGCAGCCCGGGTGCGGGCACGTATGGCTACACCTTC.

This chain connects TRBV6-5 to TRBJ1-1; 8 positions match TRBD1. CDR1 and CDR2 (germline): MNHEY, SVGAGI. This CDR3 is built from 14 residues. V was clipped by 8 bases and J by 1 base; unmatched bases: 6. Written as DNA, the CDR3 is TGTGCCAGCCCGCGAACAGGGGGGAACACTGAAGCTTTCTTT. Its translation: CASPRTGGNTEAFF.

The chain is built from TRBV3-1 (or the pseudogene TRBV3-2) and TRBJ1-2; D is ambiguous. Germline V gene sequence: CDR1 LGHDT, CDR2 YNNKEL (reference sequence). This CDR3 has 16 residues. Trimming took 4 bases from V and 4 from J, leaving 19 bases between them. The DNA of the CDR3 is TGTGCCAGCAGCCCAAATGGGTTCCAAACGGGCTATGGCTACACCTTC. Residues: CASSPNGFQTGYGYTF.

This chain uses TRBV7-9 with TRBJ1-3; D is possibly TRBD1 (5 bases). Germline V gene data show CDR1 as SEHNR and CDR2 as FQNEAQ (reference sequence). The ends were cut back, 5 bases at V and 0 bases at J, with 14 bases in the middle. This CDR3 is 16 amino acids long. This chain's CDR3 is CASSIRAGYSGNTIYF. CDR3 nucleotide sequence: TGTGCCAGCAGCATCAGGGCCGGATACTCTGGAAACACCATATATTTT.

This clone came up a few times. The chain links TRBV7-9 to TRBJ1-2; 8 bases are shared with TRBD1. The CDR3 is 15 residues long. The germline V gene encodes CDR1 SEHNR and CDR2 FQNEAQ (reference sequence). V trimming: 2 bases; J trimming: 4 bases; junction bases outside the gene matches: 6. The CDR3 region is CASSLLRDRSYGYTF. The CDR3 region has the DNA TGTGCCAGCAGCTTACTTAGGGACAGGTCCTATGGCTACACCTTC.